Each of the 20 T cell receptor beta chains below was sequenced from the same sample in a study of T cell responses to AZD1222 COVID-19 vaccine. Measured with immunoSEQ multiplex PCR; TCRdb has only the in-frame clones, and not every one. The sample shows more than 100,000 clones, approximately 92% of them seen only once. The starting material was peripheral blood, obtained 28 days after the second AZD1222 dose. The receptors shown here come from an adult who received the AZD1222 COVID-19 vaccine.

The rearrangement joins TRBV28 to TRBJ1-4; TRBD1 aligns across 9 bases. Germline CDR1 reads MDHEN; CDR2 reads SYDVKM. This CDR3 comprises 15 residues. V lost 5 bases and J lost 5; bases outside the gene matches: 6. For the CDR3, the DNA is TGTGCCAGCAGTCCTGGGACAGGGAGAAATGAAAAACTGTTTTTT. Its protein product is CASSPGTGRNEKLFF. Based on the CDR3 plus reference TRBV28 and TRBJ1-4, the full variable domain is DVKVTQSSRYLVKRTGEKVFLECVQDMDHENMFWYRQDPGLGLRLIYFSYDVKMKEKGDIPEGYSVSREKKERFSLILESASTNQTSMYLCASSPGTGRNEKLFFGSGTQLSVL.

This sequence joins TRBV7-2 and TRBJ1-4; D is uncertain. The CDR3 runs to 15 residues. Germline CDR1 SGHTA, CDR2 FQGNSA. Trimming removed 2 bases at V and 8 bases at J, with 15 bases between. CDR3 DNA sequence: TGTGCCAGCAGCTTAAACTTGCAGCCTGGGGAAAAACTGTTTTTT. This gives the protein CASSLNLQPGEKLFF.

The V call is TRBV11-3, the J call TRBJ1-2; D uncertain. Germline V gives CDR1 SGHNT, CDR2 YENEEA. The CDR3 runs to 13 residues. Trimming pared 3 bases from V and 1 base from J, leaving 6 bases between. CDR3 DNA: TGTGCCAGCAGCTTTGAGGTTAACTATGGCTACACCTTC. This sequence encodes CASSFEVNYGYTF.

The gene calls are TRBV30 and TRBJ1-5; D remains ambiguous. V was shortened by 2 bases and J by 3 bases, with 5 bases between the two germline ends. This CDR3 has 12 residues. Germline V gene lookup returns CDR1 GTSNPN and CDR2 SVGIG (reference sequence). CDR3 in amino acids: CAWSYDNQPQHF. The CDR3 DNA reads TGTGCCTGGAGTTATGACAATCAGCCCCAGCATTTT.

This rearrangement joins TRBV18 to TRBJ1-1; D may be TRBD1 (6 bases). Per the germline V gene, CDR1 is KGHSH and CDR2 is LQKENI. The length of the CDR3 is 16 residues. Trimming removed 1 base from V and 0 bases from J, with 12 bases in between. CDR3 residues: CASSPRGQTMNTEAFF. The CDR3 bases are TGTGCCAGCTCACCACGAGGACAGACGATGAACACTGAAGCTTTCTTT.

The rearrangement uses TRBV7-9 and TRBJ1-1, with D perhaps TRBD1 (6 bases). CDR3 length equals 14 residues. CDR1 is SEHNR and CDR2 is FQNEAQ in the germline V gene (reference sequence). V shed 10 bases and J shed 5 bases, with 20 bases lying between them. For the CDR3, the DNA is TGTGCCACGGTGTCAACCGGGGGCTGGACTGAAGCTTTCTTT. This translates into CATVSTGGWTEAFF.

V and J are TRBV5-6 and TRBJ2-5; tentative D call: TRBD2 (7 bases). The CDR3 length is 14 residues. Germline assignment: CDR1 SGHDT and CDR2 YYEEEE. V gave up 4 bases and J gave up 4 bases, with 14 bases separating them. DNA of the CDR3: TGTGCCAGCAGCGTCGGGGGGCCTGGAGAGACCCAGTACTTC. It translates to CASSVGGPGETQYF. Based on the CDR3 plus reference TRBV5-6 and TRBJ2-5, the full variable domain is DAGVTQSPTHLIKTRGQQVTLRCSPKSGHDTVSWYQQALGQGPQFIFQYYEEEERQRGNFPDRFSGHQFPNYSSELNVNALLLGDSALYLCASSVGGPGETQYFGPGTRLLVL.

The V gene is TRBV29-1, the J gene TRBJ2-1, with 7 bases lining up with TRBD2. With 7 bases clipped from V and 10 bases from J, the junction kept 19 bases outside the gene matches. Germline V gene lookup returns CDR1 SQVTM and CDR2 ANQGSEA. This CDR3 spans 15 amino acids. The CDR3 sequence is CSAQNLLGGGPEQFF. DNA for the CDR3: TGCAGCGCCCAGAACCTGTTGGGCGGGGGACCCGAGCAGTTCTTC.

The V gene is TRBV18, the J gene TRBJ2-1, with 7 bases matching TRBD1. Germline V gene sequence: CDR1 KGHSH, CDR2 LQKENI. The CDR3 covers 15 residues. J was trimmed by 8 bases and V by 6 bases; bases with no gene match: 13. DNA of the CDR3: TGTGCCAGCTCCCTCGGGACAGACCTCACGCATGAGCAGTTCTTC. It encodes CASSLGTDLTHEQFF. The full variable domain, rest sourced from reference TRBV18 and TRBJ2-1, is NAGVMQNPRHLVRRRGQEARLRCSPMKGHSHVYWYRQLPEEGLKFMVYLQKENIIDESGMPKERFSAEFPKEGPSILRIQQVVRGDSAAYFCASSLGTDLTHEQFFGPGTRLTVL.

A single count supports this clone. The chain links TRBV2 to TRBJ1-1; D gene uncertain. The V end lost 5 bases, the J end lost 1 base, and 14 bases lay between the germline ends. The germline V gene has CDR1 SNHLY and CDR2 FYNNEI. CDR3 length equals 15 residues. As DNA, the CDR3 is TGTGCCAGCAGTTTTACAGAACTCGGGAACACTGAAGCTTTCTTT. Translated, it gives CASSFTELGNTEAFF.

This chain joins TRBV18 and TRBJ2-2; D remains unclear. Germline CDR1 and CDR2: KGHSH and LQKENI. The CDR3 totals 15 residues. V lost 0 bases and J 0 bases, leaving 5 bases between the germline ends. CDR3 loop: CASSPPGTNTGELFF. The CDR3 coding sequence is TGTGCCAGCTCACCACCGGGAACGAACACCGGGGAGCTGTTTTTT.

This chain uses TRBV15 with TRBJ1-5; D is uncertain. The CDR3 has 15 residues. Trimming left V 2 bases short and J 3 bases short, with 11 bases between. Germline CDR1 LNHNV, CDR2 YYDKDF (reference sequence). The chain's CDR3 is CATSRPAPNNQPQHF. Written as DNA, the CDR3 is TGTGCCACCAGCAGACCCGCACCGAACAATCAGCCCCAGCATTTT. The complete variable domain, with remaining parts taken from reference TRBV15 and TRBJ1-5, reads DAMVIQNPRYQVTQFGKPVTLSCSQTLNHNVMYWYQQKSSQAPKLLFHYYDKDFNNEADTPDNFQSRRPNTSFCFLDIRSPGLGDTAMYLCATSRPAPNNQPQHFGDGTRLSIL.

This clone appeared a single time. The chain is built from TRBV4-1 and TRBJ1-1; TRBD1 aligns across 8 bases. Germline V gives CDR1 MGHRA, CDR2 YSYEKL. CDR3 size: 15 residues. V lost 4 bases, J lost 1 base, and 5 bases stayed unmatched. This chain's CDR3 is CASSLNRGENTEAFF. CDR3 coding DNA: TGCGCCAGCAGCCTAAACAGGGGGGAGAACACTGAAGCTTTCTTT.

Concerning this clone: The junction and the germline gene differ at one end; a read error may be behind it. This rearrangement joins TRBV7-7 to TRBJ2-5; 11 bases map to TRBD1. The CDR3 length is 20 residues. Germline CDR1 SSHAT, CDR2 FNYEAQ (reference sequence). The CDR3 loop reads CASSATGTGGKGSVQETQYF. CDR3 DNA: TGTGCTAGCAGCGCCACCGGGACAGGGGGTAAAGGGAGCGTTCAAGAGACCCAGTACTTC.

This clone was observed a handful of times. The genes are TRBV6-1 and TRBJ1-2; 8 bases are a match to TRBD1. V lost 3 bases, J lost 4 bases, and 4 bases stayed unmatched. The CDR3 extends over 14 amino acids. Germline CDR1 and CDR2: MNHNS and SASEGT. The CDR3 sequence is CASSEGQVVYGYTF. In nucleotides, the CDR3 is TGTGCCAGCAGTGAGGGACAGGTCGTCTATGGCTACACCTTC.

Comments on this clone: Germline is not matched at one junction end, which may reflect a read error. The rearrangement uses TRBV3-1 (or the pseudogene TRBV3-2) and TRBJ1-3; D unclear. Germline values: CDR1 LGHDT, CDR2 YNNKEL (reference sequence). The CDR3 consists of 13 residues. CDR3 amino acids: CASSPTSGNIIYF. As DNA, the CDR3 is TGTGCCAGCAGCCCCACCTCTGGAAACATCATATATTTT.

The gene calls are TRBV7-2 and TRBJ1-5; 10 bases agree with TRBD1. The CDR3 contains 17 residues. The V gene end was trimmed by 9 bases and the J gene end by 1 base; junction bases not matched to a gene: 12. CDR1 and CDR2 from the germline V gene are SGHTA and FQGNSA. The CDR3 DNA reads TGTGCCAGTTCACCCGGGACAGGGGAGGGCAGCAATCAGCCCCAGCATTTT. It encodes CASSPGTGEGSNQPQHF.

CDR3 sequence: CASSAKETQYF. CDR3 nucleotide sequence: TGTGCCAGCAGTGCGAAAGAGACCCAGTACTTC. The rearrangement uses TRBV12-3 or TRBV12-4 and TRBJ2-5; D ambiguous. The CDR3 is 11 amino acids. V lost 5 bases to trimming and J lost 3 bases, with 4 bases between them.

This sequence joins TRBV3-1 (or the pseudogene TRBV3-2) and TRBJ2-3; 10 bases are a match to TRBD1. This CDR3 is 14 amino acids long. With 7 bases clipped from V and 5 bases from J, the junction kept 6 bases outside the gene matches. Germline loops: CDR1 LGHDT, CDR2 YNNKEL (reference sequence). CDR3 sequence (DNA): TGTGCCAGCAATCGACAGGGGGCCCAAGATACGCAGTATTTT. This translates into CASNRQGAQDTQYF.

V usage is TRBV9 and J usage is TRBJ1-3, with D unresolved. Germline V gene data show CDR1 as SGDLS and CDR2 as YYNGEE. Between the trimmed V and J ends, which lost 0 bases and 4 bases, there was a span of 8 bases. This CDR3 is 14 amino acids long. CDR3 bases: TGTGCCAGCAGCGTAGACCAACTGGGAAACACCATATATTTT. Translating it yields CASSVDQLGNTIYF.